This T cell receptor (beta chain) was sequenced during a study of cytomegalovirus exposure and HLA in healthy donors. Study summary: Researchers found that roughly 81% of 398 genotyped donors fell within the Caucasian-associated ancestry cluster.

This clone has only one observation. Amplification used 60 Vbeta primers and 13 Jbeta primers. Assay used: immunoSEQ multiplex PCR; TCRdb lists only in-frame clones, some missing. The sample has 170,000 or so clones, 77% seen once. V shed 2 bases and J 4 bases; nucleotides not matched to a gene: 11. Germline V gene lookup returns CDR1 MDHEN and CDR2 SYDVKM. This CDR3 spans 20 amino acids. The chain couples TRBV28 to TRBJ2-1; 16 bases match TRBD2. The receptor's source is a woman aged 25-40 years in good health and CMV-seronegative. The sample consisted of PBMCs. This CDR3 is CASSLREGLAGGYMYNEQFF. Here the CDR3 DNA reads TGTGCCAGCAGTTTAAGGGAGGGACTAGCGGGAGGGTATATGTACAATGAGCAGTTCTTC.